The 5 T cell receptor beta chains reported below all come from one sample, sequenced in a study of control samples from healthy donors and cancer patients. Clones were sequenced by immunoSEQ multiplex PCR, and TCRdb holds only the in-frame ones, with some missing. The repertoire holds about 70,000 clones, with approximately 84% as singletons. Sequenced: PBMCs. These receptors all come from a woman aged 50 to 60 with lung cancer.

The gene calls are TRBV2 and TRBJ2-2; D not resolved. The CDR3 covers 15 residues. Per the germline V gene, CDR1 is SNHLY and CDR2 is FYNNEI. The V end was cut by 5 bases, the J end by 0 bases, with 10 bases between. The CDR3 spells CASSQRNSNTGELFF. CDR3 bases: TGTGCCAGCAGTCAAAGGAACTCGAACACCGGGGAGCTGTTTTTT.

The chain recombines TRBV21-1 with TRBJ2-4; TRBD2 is the table's D call and was not checked against the DNA. TRBV21-1 is given as a pseudogene. This CDR3 has 20 residues. The CDR3 DNA reads as TGTGCCAGCAGCCTCCTGCGGGGGGTCTCTATTTTGGGAGCCAAAAACATTCAGTACTTC. It encodes CASSLLRGVSILGAKNIQYF.

The gene calls are TRBV7-9 and TRBJ1-2; 8 positions agree with TRBD1. CDR1 and CDR2 from the germline V gene are SEHNR and FQNEAQ (reference sequence). J lost 5 bases, V lost 5 bases, and 7 bases had no gene match. The CDR3 sequence is 14 residues long. CDR3 in amino acids: CASSGGQGLYGYTF. The DNA for the CDR3 is TGTGCCAGCAGCGGTGGACAGGGATTGTATGGCTACACCTTC.

The V and J genes are TRBV24-1 and TRBJ1-4; 9 nucleotides agree with TRBD1. The CDR3 spans 16 residues. Germline CDR1 KGHDR, CDR2 SFDVKD. V lost 2 bases, J lost 8 bases, and 8 bases stayed unmatched. CDR3 protein: CATSDSGTGSGEKLFF. The CDR3 DNA is TGTGCCACCAGTGATTCCGGGACAGGGTCGGGCGAAAAACTGTTTTTT.

J is TRBJ2-3 and V is TRBV18, with 7 nucleotides matching TRBD1. The CDR3 covers 16 residues. Germline assignment: CDR1 KGHSH and CDR2 LQKENI. After removal of 4 bases from V and 1 base from J, the junction contained 8 bases not matched to a gene. The CDR3 DNA sequence: TGTGCCAGCTCACTGTCAACAGGGGCGGGCACAGATACGCAGTATTTT. Translation gives CASSLSTGAGTDTQYF.